The 3 T cell receptor beta chains presented below share a single source sample, sequenced in a study of beta chain features in type 1 diabetes (dated by TCRdb to the late 2010s). General findings and caveats noted by the study authors: A moderate but significant shortening of TCRB CDR3 length was observed in type 1 diabetes patients in all four CD4+ subsets.

These receptors have no identified antigens. The library was obtained by the immunoSEQ multiplex PCR assay. The entire amount of isolated RNA was reverse transcribed using the High Capacity cDNA Reverse Transcription Kit, so the sequenced TCRB transcripts were expressed ones. The immuneACCESS repertoire file appears here via TCRdb, limited to in-frame rearrangements. These files lack a portion of the clones; in checked studies, under half of the deficit traces to unresolved V genes, and the cause of the others is not known. The sample profile shows roughly 340,000 clones; roughly 14% of them were found once. The top ten constitute 0.015% of the sample. Sequencing input: naive CD4+ T cells from blood. This sample's cell subset or site label indicates: true naive CD4+ T cells. The receptors originated from a woman aged 18-35 years with type 1 diabetes.

CDR3 DNA: TGTGCCAGCAGGCCCGCGGCGGGAGGCCCCTACGAGCAGTACTTC. Its translation is CASRPAAGGPYEQYF. The rearrangement links TRBV6-5 to TRBJ2-7; 8 bases match TRBD2. The CDR3 length is 15 residues. The V gene end was trimmed by 6 bases and the J gene end by 2 bases; junction bases not matched to a gene: 9. Germline V CDR1 and CDR2: MNHEY, SVGAGI.

This clone showed up just a few times. J is TRBJ1-5 and V is TRBV2; 10 nucleotides agree with TRBD1. The germline V gene encodes CDR1 SNHLY and CDR2 FYNNEI. With V trimmed by 0 bases and J by 3 bases, 5 bases remained unmatched. The CDR3 spans 17 residues. The CDR3 DNA reads TGTGCCAGCAGTGAAGCGCGGGACAGGGGACCCAATCAGCCCCAGCATTTT. Protein product: CASSEARDRGPNQPQHF.

The chain carries TRBV6-6 and TRBJ1-5; TRBD1 might be the D (5 bases). This CDR3 spans 14 amino acids. Germline V gives CDR1 MNHNY, CDR2 SVGAGI (reference sequence). V was trimmed by 2 bases and J by 3 bases, leaving 8 bases between them. The DNA for the CDR3 is TGTGCCAGCAGTTACGACAGAAACAATCAGCCCCAGCATTTT. Amino acids: CASSYDRNNQPQHF.